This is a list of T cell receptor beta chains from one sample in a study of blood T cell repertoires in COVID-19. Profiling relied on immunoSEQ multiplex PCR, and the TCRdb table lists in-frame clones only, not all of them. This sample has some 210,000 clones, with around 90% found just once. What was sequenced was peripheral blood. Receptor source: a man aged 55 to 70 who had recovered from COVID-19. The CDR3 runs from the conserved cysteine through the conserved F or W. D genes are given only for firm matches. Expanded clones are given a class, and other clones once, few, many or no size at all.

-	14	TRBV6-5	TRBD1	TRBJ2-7	CASRKRDSIYEQYF	TGTGCCAGCAGGAAAAGGGACAGTATCTACGAGCAGTACTTC
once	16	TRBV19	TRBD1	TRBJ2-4	CASSRTGGQAKNIQYF	TGTGCCAGTAGTAGGACAGGGGGACAAGCCAAAAACATTCAGTACTTC
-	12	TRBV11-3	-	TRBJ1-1	CASSSGTGEAFF	TGTGCCAGCAGCTCCGGGACTGGTGAAGCTTTCTTT
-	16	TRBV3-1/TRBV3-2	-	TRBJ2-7	CASSHSRMNRGYEQYF	TGTGCCAGCAGCCATTCGCGAATGAACCGGGGCTACGAGCAGTACTTC
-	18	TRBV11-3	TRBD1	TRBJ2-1	CASSLGTGYWGSYNEQFF	TGTGCCAGCAGCCTAGGGACAGGGTATTGGGGCTCCTACAATGAGCAGTTCTTC
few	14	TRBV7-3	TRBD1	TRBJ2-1	CASSLRQGRDEQFF	TGTGCCAGCAGCTTACGACAGGGAAGGGATGAGCAGTTCTTC
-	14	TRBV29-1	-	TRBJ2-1	CSGALRGSYNEQFF	TGCAGCGGAGCCCTAAGGGGCAGCTACAATGAGCAGTTCTTC
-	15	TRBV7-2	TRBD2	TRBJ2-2	CASSAGAGVSGELFF	TGTGCCAGCAGCGCCGGAGCGGGAGTGTCGGGGGAGCTGTTTTTT
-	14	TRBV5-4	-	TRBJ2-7	CASSLGPGFYEQYF	TGTGCCAGCAGCCTGGGCCCGGGATTCTACGAGCAGTACTTC
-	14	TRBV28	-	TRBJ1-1	CASSLLRGNTEAFF	TGTGCCAGCAGTTTACTCAGGGGAAACACTGAAGCTTTCTTT
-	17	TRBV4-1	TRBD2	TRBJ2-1	CASSLGRTSGSYNEQFF	TGCGCCAGCAGCCTAGGTCGGACTAGCGGCTCCTACAATGAGCAGTTCTTC
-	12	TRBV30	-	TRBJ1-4	CAWSQAGEKLFF	TGTGCCTGGTCACAGGCTGGGGAAAAACTGTTTTTT
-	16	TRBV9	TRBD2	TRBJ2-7	CASSVAPASGGYEQYF	TGTGCCAGCAGCGTAGCTCCGGCTAGCGGGGGTTACGAGCAGTACTTC
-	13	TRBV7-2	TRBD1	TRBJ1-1	CASSADRANEAFF	TGTGCCAGCAGCGCGGACAGGGCCAATGAAGCTTTCTTT
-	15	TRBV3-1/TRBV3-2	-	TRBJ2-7	CASSPPGGFSYEQYF	TGTGCCAGCAGCCCCCCAGGGGGGTTCTCCTACGAGCAGTACTTC
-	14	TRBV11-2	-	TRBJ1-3	CASSASGTGNTIYF	TGTGCCAGCAGCGCCTCGGGGACTGGAAACACCATATATTTT
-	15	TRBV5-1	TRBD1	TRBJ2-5	CASHRGDRVGETQYF	TGCGCCAGCCACAGAGGGGACAGGGTTGGTGAGACCCAGTACTTC
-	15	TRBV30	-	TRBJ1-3	CAWSSGPQRGNTIYF	TGTGCCTGGAGTTCCGGCCCCCAGAGGGGAAACACCATATATTTT
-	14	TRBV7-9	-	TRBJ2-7	CASSQQGLGYEQYF	TGTGCCAGCAGTCAACAGGGATTAGGATACGAGCAGTACTTC
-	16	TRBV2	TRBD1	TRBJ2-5	CASSDAPGQGLETQYF	TGTGCCAGCAGCGATGCGCCGGGACAGGGGTTGGAGACCCAGTACTTC
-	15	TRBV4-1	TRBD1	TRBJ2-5	CASSSRDRLQETQYF	TGCGCCAGCAGCTCCCGGGACAGACTCCAAGAGACCCAGTACTTC
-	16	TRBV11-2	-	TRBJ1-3	CASSLAVGISGNTIYF	TGTGCCAGCAGCCTTGCGGTCGGTATCTCTGGAAACACCATATATTTT
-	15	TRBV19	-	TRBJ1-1	CASSIGNRLDTEAFF	TGTGCCAGTAGTATAGGCAATAGACTTGACACTGAAGCTTTCTTT
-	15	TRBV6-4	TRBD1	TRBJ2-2	CASSDTGENTGELFF	TGTGCCAGCAGTGATACAGGGGAGAACACCGGGGAGCTGTTTTTT
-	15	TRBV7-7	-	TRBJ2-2	CASSLEGRADGELFF	TGTGCTAGCAGCTTAGAGGGGCGAGCTGACGGGGAGCTGTTTTTT
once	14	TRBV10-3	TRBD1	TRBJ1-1	CAIRGQGPNTEAFF	TGTGCCATCAGGGGACAGGGACCGAACACTGAAGCTTTCTTT
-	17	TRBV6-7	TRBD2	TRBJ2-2	CASRTCGRAPNTGELFF	TGTGCCAGCAGAACGTGCGGGAGGGCCCCGAACACCGGGGAGCTGTTTTTT
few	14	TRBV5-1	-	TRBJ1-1	CASSRQGMNTEAFF	TGCGCCAGCAGCAGGCAGGGCATGAACACTGAAGCTTTCTTT
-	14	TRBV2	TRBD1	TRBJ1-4	CASPGTGECEKLFF	TGTGCCAGCCCCGGGACAGGGGAGTGTGAAAAACTGTTTTTT
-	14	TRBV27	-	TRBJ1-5	CASSSQGSNQPQHF	TGTGCCAGCAGTTCACAGGGTAGCAATCAGCCCCAGCATTTT
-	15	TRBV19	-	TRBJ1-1	CASRTLRVAGTEAFF	TGTGCCAGTAGAACTCTCCGGGTGGCCGGGACTGAAGCTTTCTTT
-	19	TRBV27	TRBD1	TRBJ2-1	CASSTTQGALPWSYNEQFF	TGTGCCAGCAGTACAACACAGGGGGCGCTTCCATGGTCATACAATGAGCAGTTCTTC
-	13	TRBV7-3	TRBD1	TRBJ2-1	CAGQGISYNEQFF	TGTGCCGGACAGGGAATCTCCTACAATGAGCAGTTCTTC
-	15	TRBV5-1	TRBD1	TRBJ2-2	CASSGRTGNTGELFF	TGCGCCAGCAGCGGCAGGACAGGGAACACCGGGGAGCTGTTTTTT
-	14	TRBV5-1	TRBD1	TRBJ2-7	CASSSRQGAYEQYF	TGCGCCAGCAGCTCTCGACAGGGGGCCTACGAGCAGTACTTC
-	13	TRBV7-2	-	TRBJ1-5	CASSLGRAQPQHF	TGTGCCAGCAGCTTAGGGAGGGCTCAGCCCCAGCATTTT
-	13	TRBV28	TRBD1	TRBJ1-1	CASRLNRGRGAFF	TGTGCCAGCAGACTTAACAGGGGGCGCGGGGCTTTCTTT
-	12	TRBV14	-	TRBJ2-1	CASSQSRNEQFF	TGTGCCAGCAGCCAGAGCAGGAATGAGCAGTTCTTC
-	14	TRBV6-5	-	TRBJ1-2	CASRDSFSGYGYTF	TGTGCCAGCCGGGACTCCTTTTCTGGATATGGCTACACCTTC
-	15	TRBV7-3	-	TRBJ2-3	CASRRRVNAPDTQYF	TGTGCCAGCAGGCGCAGGGTGAATGCCCCAGATACGCAGTATTTT
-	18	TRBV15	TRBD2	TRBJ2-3	CATSRGLAGAGSTDTQYF	TGTGCCACCAGCAGGGGGCTAGCGGGAGCAGGTAGCACAGATACGCAGTATTTT
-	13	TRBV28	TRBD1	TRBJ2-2	CASRGQGFGELFF	TGTGCCAGCAGGGGACAGGGTTTCGGGGAGCTGTTTTTT
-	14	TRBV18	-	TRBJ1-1	CASSPSGGGTEAFF	TGTGCCAGCTCACCATCTGGGGGCGGCACTGAAGCTTTCTTT
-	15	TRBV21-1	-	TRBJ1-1	CASSKTGGCGTEAFF	TGTGCCAGCAGCAAAACAGGGGGCTGTGGAACTGAAGCTTTCTTT
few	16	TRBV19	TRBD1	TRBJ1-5	CASSPTGGVGNQPQHF	TGTGCCAGTAGCCCGACAGGGGGCGTCGGCAATCAGCCCCAGCATTTT
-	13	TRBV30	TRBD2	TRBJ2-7	CAWSTSGTYEQYF	TGTGCCTGGTCGACTAGCGGTACCTACGAGCAGTACTTC
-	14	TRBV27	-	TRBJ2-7	CASSSRGSSYEQYF	TGTGCCAGCAGTTCTCGGGGAAGCTCCTACGAGCAGTACTTC
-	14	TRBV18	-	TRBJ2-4	CASSLDRAGYIQYF	TGTGCCAGCTCACTAGACAGGGCGGGGTACATTCAGTACTTC
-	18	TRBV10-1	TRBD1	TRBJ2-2	CASSGGQVLTANTGELFF	TGCGCCAGCAGTGGGGGACAGGTGCTAACCGCGAACACCGGGGAGCTGTTTTTT
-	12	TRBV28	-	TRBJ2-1	CASSLSAGNFFF	TGTGCCAGCAGTTTGTCGGCGGGAAATTTCTTCTTC
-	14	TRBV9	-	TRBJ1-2	CASSQGSANYGYTF	TGTGCCAGCAGCCAGGGTTCCGCTAACTATGGCTACACCTTC
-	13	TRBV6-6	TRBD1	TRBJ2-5	CASSSGGWETQYF	TGTGCCAGCAGTTCAGGGGGCTGGGAGACCCAGTACTTC
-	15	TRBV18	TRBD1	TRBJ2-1	CASSPGQGALDEQFF	TGTGCCAGCTCACCGGGACAGGGGGCCTTAGATGAGCAGTTCTTC
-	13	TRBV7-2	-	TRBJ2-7	CASSLGPLREQYF	TGTGCCAGCAGCTTAGGACCCCTGAGGGAGCAGTACTTC
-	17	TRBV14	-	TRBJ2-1	CASSQDKGGTSYNEQFF	TGTGCCAGCAGCCAAGATAAGGGGGGGACCTCCTACAATGAGCAGTTCTTC